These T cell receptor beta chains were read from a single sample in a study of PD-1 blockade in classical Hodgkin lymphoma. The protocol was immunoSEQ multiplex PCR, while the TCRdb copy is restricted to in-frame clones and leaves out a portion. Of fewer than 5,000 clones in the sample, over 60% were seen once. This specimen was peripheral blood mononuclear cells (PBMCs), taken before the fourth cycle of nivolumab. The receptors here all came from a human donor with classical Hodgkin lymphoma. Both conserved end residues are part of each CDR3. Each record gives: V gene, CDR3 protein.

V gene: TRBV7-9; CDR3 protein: CAGQGANTGELFF
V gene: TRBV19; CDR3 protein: CASSFGQQPQHF
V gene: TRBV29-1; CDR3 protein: CSVDTGTYGYTF
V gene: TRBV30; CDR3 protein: CAWSHYEQYF
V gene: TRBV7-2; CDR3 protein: CASSFLSSGEAFF
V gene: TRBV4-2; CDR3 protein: CASRYTGEEKLFF
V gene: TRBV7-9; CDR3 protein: CASSPRGPYEQYF
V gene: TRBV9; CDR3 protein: CASSLREGSWYGYTF
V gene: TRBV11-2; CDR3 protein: CASSFKGGETQYF
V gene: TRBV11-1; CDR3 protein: CASSLVVGAGTDTQYF
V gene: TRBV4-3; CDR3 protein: CASSQETGSPLHF
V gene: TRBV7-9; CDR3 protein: CASSPRAKDEQYF
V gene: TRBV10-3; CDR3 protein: CAIRYGASGYNEQFF
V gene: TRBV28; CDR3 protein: CASSPPPRVRSNQPQHF
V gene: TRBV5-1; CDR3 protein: CASGSDTDTQYF
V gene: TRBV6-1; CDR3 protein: CASTPEGFYGYTF
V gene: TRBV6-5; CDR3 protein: CASSIAQGAGYGYTF
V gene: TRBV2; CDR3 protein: CASSRDTQETQYF
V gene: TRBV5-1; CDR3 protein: CASSLGGLAGFDEQFF
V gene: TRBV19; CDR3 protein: CASSIDLRTQYF
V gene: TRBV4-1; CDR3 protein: CASSQTGTSGRSSYEQYF
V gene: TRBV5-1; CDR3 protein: CASSLRASGTNTGELFF
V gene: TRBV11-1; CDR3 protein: CASSLPPTGRTDTQYF
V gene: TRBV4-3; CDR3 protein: CASSQEPRGMVGETQYF
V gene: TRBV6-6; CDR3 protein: CASSYSAGGGYTF
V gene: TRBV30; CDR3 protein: CAWSVFGGARETQYF
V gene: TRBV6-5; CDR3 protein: CASQIRGRTDTQYF
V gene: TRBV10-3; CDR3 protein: CAISVPGQGASYEQYF
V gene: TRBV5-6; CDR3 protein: CASSSGGLAGVFGETQYF
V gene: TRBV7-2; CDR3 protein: CASSFRFMGGTNTRGELFF
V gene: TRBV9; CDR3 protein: CASSVGPHNEQFF
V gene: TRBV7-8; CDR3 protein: CASSLGSQGLARTDTQYF
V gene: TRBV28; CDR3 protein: CASSPPSWYEQYF